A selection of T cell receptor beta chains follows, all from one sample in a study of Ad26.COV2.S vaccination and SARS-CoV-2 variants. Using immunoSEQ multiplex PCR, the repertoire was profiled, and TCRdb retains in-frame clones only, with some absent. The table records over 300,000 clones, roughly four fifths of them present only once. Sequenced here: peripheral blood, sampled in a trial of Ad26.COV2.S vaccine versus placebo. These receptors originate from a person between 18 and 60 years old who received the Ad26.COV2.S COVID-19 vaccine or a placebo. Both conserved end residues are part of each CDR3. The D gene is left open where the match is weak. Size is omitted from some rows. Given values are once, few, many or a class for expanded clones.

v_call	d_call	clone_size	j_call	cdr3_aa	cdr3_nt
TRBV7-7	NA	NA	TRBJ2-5	CASSDPYRRLKTQYF	TGTGCCAGCAGCGACCCCTACAGGAGGTTAAAGACCCAGTACTTC
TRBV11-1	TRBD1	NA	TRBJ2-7	CASSFDRGAYEQYF	TGTGCCAGCAGCTTTGACAGGGGGGCCTACGAGCAGTACTTC
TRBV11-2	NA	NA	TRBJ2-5	CASRSLVATGNKGGETQYF	TGTGCCAGCAGATCTTTGGTTGCGACGGGGAACAAGGGTGGGGAGACCCAGTACTTC
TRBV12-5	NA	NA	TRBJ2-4	CASGGGDLGNIQYF	TGTGCTAGTGGGGGAGGTGATTTGGGAAACATTCAGTACTTC
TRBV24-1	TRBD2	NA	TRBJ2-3	CATSDYLAGTEDTQYF	TGTGCCACCAGTGATTACCTAGCGGGAACTGAAGATACGCAGTATTTT
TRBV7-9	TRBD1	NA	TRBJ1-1	CASSPGTGGRMNTEAFF	TGTGCCAGCAGCCCCGGGACAGGGGGCAGGATGAACACTGAAGCTTTCTTT
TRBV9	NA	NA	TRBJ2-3	CASSPTGTFTDTQYF	TGTGCCAGCAGCCCCACCGGGACTTTCACAGATACGCAGTATTTT
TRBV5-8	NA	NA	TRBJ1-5	CASRPAGTQPQHF	TGTGCCAGCAGGCCGGCAGGTACTCAGCCCCAGCATTTT
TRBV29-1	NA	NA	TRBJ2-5	CSVHSGTQYF	TGCAGCGTCCATTCCGGGACCCAGTACTTC
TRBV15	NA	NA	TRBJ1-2	CATSRDKASGGYTF	TGTGCCACCAGCAGAGATAAGGCCTCAGGTGGCTACACCTTC
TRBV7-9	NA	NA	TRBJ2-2	CASSLGGVSENTGELFF	TGTGCCAGCAGCTTAGGGGGGGTGTCCGAGAACACCGGGGAGCTGTTTTTT
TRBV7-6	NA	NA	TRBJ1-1	CASSPGRAGSGTEAFF	TGTGCCAGCAGCCCCGGAAGGGCAGGGTCGGGCACTGAAGCTTTCTTT
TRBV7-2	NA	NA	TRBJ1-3	CASSLDTGRGNTIYF	TGTGCCAGCAGCTTAGATACAGGGAGGGGAAACACCATATATTTT
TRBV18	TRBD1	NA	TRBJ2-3	CASSPPRTGVGDTQYF	TGTGCCAGCTCACCACCCCGGACAGGGGTTGGGGATACGCAGTATTTT
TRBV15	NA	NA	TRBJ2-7	CATSRDARVYEQYF	TGTGCCACCAGCAGAGATGCGAGGGTCTACGAGCAGTACTTC
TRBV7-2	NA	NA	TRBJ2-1	CASSLRAGEGNEQFF	TGTGCCAGCAGCCTTAGGGCAGGGGAGGGCAATGAGCAGTTCTTC
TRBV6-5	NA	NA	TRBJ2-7	CASVRDGSYEQYF	TGTGCCAGTGTAAGGGACGGCTCCTACGAGCAGTACTTC
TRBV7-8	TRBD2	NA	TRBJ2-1	CASSSTGRGAYNEQFF	TGTGCCAGCAGTTCCACTGGGCGGGGGGCCTACAATGAGCAGTTCTTC
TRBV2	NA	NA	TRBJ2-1	CASSAGLYNEQFF	TGTGCCAGCAGTGCCGGACTATACAATGAGCAGTTCTTC
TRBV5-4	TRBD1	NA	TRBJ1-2	CASSLAGQGTYGYTF	TGTGCCAGCAGCTTGGCCGGACAGGGAACCTATGGCTACACCTTC
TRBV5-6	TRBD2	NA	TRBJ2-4	CASRYGLAAKNIQYF	TGTGCCAGCAGATACGGACTAGCGGCTAAAAACATTCAGTACTTC
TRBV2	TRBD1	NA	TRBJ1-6	CASSDYRGLSPLHF	TGTGCCAGCAGTGACTACAGGGGGCTTTCACCCCTCCACTTT
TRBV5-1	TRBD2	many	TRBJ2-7	CASSVRGGEQYF	TGCGCCAGCAGCGTCCGGGGGGGCGAGCAGTACTTC
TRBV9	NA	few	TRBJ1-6	CASSVEGRRDSPLHF	TGTGCCAGCAGCGTAGAGGGCAGGAGGGATTCACCCCTCCACTTT
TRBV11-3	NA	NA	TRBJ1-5	CASSLDVGNQPQHF	TGTGCCAGCAGCTTAGATGTTGGCAATCAGCCCCAGCATTTT
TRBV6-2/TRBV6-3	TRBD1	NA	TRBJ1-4	CASSKPAGQVGEKLFF	TGTGCCAGCAGTAAGCCCGCCGGACAGGTGGGCGAAAAACTGTTTTTT
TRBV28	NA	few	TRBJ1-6	CASSLGGQVGSPLHF	TGTGCCAGCAGTTTAGGGGGTCAGGTCGGCTCACCCCTCCACTTT
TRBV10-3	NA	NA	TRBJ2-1	CANPLAPGYHNEQFF	TGTGCCAACCCCCTGGCCCCGGGGTACCACAATGAGCAGTTCTTC
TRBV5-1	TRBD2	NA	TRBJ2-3	CASNLGTSGTDTQYF	TGCGCCAGCAACCTCGGGACTAGCGGCACAGATACGCAGTATTTT
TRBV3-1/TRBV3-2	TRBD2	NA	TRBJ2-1	CASSLAIGTIPEQFF	TGTGCCAGCAGCCTTGCGATTGGGACTATTCCTGAGCAGTTCTTC
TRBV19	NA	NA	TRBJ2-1	CAAGTPPREQFF	TGTGCCGCGGGGACTCCCCCCCGTGAGCAGTTCTTC
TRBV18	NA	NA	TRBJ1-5	CASSPVRTYSNQPQHF	TGTGCCAGCTCACCGGTCAGAACTTATAGCAATCAGCCCCAGCATTTT
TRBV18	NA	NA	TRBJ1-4	CASSPFGNEKLFF	TGTGCCAGCTCACCATTTGGTAATGAAAAACTGTTTTTT
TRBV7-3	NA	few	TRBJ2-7	CASSLTGVGEQYF	TGTGCCAGCAGCTTAACAGGGGTGGGGGAGCAGTACTTC
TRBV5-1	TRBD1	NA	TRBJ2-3	CASSTGQGTDTQYF	TGCGCCAGCAGCACAGGACAGGGCACAGATACGCAGTATTTT
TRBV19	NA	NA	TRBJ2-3	CASSIDRGDTDTQYF	TGTGCCAGTAGTATAGATCGAGGGGACACAGATACGCAGTATTTT
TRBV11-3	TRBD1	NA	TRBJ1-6	CASSEGDRGSSYNSPLHF	TGTGCCAGCAGCGAAGGAGACAGGGGAAGCTCCTATAATTCACCCCTCCACTTT
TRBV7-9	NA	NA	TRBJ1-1	CASSLNRNTEAFF	TGTGCCAGCAGCTTAAACAGGAACACTGAAGCTTTCTTT
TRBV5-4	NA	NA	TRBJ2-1	CASSSSVSYNEQFF	TGTGCCAGCAGCTCTAGCGTGTCCTACAATGAGCAGTTCTTC
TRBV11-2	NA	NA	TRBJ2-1	CASSLRNEQFF	TGTGCCAGCAGCCTCAGGAATGAGCAGTTCTTC
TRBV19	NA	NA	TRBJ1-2	CASSIGTPYGYTF	TGTGCCAGTAGTATAGGGACTCCCTATGGCTACACCTTC
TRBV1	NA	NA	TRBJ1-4	CTSSPYIQPEGEKLFF	TGCACCAGCAGCCCCTATATTCAGCCAGAGGGAGAAAAACTGTTTTTT
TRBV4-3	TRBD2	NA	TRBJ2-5	CASSQEVAGARPQETQYF	TGCGCCAGCAGCCAAGAGGTAGCGGGGGCCCGCCCCCAAGAGACCCAGTACTTC
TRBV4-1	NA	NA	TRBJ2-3	CASSQDPGSTDTQYF	TGCGCCAGCAGCCAAGATCCGGGTAGCACAGATACGCAGTATTTT
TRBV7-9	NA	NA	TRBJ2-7	CASSLAIYEQYF	TGTGCCAGCAGCTTAGCGATCTACGAGCAGTACTTC
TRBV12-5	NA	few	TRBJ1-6	CASGLRGGSPLHF	TGTGCTAGTGGTTTGCGGGGAGGATCACCCCTCCACTTT
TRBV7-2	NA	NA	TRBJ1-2	CASSVDRAYGYTF	TGTGCCAGCAGCGTCGACAGAGCTTATGGCTACACCTTC
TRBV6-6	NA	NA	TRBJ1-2	CASTNREGYYGYTF	TGTGCCAGCACGAACAGGGAAGGGTACTATGGCTACACCTTC
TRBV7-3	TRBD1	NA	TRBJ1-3	CASSLSTGGSGNTIYF	TGTGCCAGCAGCTTATCAACAGGGGGGAGTGGAAACACCATATATTTT
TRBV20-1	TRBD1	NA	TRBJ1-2	CSAKDRRGYTF	TGCAGTGCTAAGGACAGGAGGGGCTACACCTTC
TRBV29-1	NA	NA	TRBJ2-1	CSGDPVGGNEQFF	TGCAGCGGAGACCCCGTAGGGGGCAATGAGCAGTTCTTC
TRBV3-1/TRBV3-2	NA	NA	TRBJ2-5	CASSQGPQETQYF	TGTGCCAGCAGCCAAGGTCCCCAAGAGACCCAGTACTTC
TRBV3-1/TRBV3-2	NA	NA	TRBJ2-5	CASSQGAGVETQYF	TGTGCCAGCAGCCAAGGGGCCGGGGTGGAGACCCAGTACTTC
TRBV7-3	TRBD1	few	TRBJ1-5	CASSTITGTVYSNQPQHF	TGTGCCAGCAGCACAATTACCGGGACAGTCTATAGCAATCAGCCCCAGCATTTT
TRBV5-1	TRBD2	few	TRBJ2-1	CASYPTSGSVNEQFF	TGCGCCAGCTACCCGACTAGCGGGAGTGTAAATGAGCAGTTCTTC
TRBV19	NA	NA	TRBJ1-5	CASRRVNSNQPQHF	TGTGCCAGTAGAAGAGTTAATAGCAATCAGCCCCAGCATTTT